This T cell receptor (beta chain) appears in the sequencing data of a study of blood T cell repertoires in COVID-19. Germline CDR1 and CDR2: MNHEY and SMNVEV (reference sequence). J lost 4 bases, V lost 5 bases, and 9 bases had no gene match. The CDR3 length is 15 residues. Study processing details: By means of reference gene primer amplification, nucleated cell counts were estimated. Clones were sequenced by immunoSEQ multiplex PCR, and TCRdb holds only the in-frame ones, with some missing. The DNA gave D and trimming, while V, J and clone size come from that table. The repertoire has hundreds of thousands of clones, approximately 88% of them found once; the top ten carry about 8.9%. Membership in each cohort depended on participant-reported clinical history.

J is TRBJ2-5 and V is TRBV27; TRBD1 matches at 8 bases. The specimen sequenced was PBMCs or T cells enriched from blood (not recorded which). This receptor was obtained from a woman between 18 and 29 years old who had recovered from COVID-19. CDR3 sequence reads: CASSRLRDRGETQYF. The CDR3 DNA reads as TGTGCCAGCAGTAGACTCCGAGACAGGGGAGAGACCCAGTACTTC.